This T cell receptor beta chain was found in a study of blood T cell repertoires in COVID-19. Across the whole study: The United States, Italy and Spain were the sources of the acute and convalescent COVID-19 samples. Nucleic acid was either cDNA or gDNA, and it came from T cells, B-cell-depleted T cells, or PBMCs.

The table came from immunoSEQ multiplex PCR; TCRdb's copy has only in-frame clones and leaves some out. This sample has 140,000 or so clones, with around 90% found just once. The CDR3 is made up of 16 amino acids. From germline, CDR1 is LNHDA and CDR2 SQIVND (reference sequence). V gave up 5 bases and J gave up 0 bases, with 16 bases separating them. This TCR derives from a woman between 50 and 59 years old with acute or convalescent COVID-19. Specimen: peripheral blood. The chain is built from TRBV19 and TRBJ1-1, with TRBD1 as a possible D gene (6 bases). The CDR3 bases are TGTGCCAGTAGTCTAGGAACAGGGACATTGAACACTGAAGCTTTCTTT. Amino acids: CASSLGTGTLNTEAFF.